This passage covers 28 T cell receptor beta chains from one sample sequenced in a study of monozygotic twins with inflammatory bowel disease. With the 5' RACE reads reprocessed, TCRdb shows one record per CDR3 protein and no DNA. The sample spans 350,000 to 550,000 distinct CDR3 sequences; the ten largest clones claim about 2.3%. The sample comprised blood. The receptors derive from a human donor with ulcerative colitis or Crohn's disease, or a healthy co-twin of an affected twin (not recorded which).

This sequence joins TRBV11-1 and TRBJ2-7; TCRdb outputs TRBD1, but without DNA this stays unchecked. Germline values: CDR1 SGHAT, CDR2 FQDESV (reference sequence). The length of the CDR3 is 13 residues. The CDR3 reads CASSLDRAHEQYF.

The V call is TRBV20-1, the J call TRBJ2-5; TCRdb designates TRBD2, a call that cannot be tested without DNA. The CDR3 covers 18 residues. Germline V gives CDR1 DFQATT, CDR2 SNEGSKA (reference sequence). The CDR3 region is CSASDSRTSGGIGETQYF.

This chain uses TRBV20-1 with TRBJ2-7. The CDR3 sequence is 15 residues long. Germline CDR1 DFQATT, CDR2 SNEGSKA (reference sequence). The CDR3 loop is CSARDWKTSSYEQYF.

This CDR3 reads CAWSEPNQPQHF. The rearrangement links TRBV30 to TRBJ1-5. The CDR3 sequence is 12 residues long. Germline V gene data show CDR1 as GTSNPN and CDR2 as SVGIG (reference sequence).

The chain carries TRBV30 and TRBJ1-1; TCRdb's D call of TRBD1 is untestable without DNA. This CDR3 region has 13 residues. CDR1 and CDR2 (germline): GTSNPN, SVGIG (reference sequence). The CDR3 loop is CAWLPLITTEAFF.

The genes are TRBV2 and TRBJ2-5; as DNA is missing, the TRBD2 call by TCRdb cannot be tested. This CDR3 has 13 residues. Germline V gives CDR1 SNHLY, CDR2 FYNNEI. CDR3 loop: CASSGDYRETQYF.

This chain connects TRBV27 to TRBJ1-6. CDR3 length equals 16 residues. Per germline, CDR1 MNHEY and CDR2 SMNVEV (reference sequence). CDR3 loop: CASSLFGRDGNSPLHF.

The J gene is TRBJ1-2, the V gene TRBV5-8; the D call of TRBD1 rests on TCRdb alone, since no DNA is present to check it. Germline lookup yields CDR1 SGHTS and CDR2 YDEGEE. The CDR3 is made up of 16 amino acids. CDR3 protein: CASSTGQGDFDYGYTF.

The chain couples TRBV7-2 to TRBJ2-1; no DNA is available, so the TRBD1 call from TCRdb remains unchecked. The CDR3 is made up of 16 amino acids. Germline V lookup: CDR1 SGHTA, CDR2 FQGNSA. This CDR3 is CASSRVGTLLFNEQFF.

V is TRBV11-1 and J is TRBJ2-1; lacking DNA, the TRBD1 call made by TCRdb goes unchecked. The CDR3 runs 20 residues. Germline assignment: CDR1 SGHAT and CDR2 FQDESV (reference sequence). CDR3 protein: CASSPTASRDSGISYNEQFF.

This chain links TRBV14 with TRBJ1-1; absent DNA, TCRdb's TRBD1 call cannot be checked. The CDR3 is made up of 19 amino acids. Germline V CDR1 and CDR2: SGHDN, FVKESK. The CDR3 sequence is CASSQEGGETGTLNTEAFF.

The chain is built from TRBV20-1 and TRBJ2-2. The CDR3 sequence is 14 residues long. Germline loops: CDR1 DFQATT, CDR2 SNEGSKA (reference sequence). This CDR3 is CSASPGQTAGELFF.

The chain has TRBV20-1 and TRBJ2-7; lacking DNA, the TRBD2 call made by TCRdb goes unchecked. The length of the CDR3 is 14 residues. Germline V gives CDR1 DFQATT, CDR2 SNEGSKA (reference sequence). The CDR3 here is CSARDVGGNYEQYF.

V gene TRBV4-1 combines with J gene TRBJ1-3; with no DNA, the TCRdb D assignment of TRBD1 cannot be verified. Looked up from germline, CDR1 is MGHRA and CDR2 is YSYEKL. There are 17 residues in the CDR3. The CDR3 reads CASSQVGQGRPGNTIYF.

The chain joins TRBV3-1 to TRBJ2-7; TCRdb's D call of TRBD1 is untestable without DNA. The germline V gene has CDR1 LGHDT and CDR2 YNNKEL (reference sequence). This CDR3 comprises 14 residues. This CDR3 reads CASSQEGLSYEQYF.

The V call is TRBV20-1, the J call TRBJ1-1; TCRdb's assignment of TRBD1 cannot be checked, as there is no DNA. Germline V gene sequence: CDR1 DFQATT, CDR2 SNEGSKA (reference sequence). The CDR3 spans 14 residues. The CDR3 loop is CSARDPGGNTEAFF.

The V and J genes are TRBV18 and TRBJ1-1; the TRBD1 assignment by TCRdb is unverifiable without DNA. In germline, CDR1 is KGHSH, CDR2 LQKENI. The CDR3 has 15 residues. CDR3 sequence reads: CASSRGGTANTEAFF.

The chain joins TRBV29-1 to TRBJ2-2. The CDR3 is 11 residues long. The germline gives CDR1 SQVTM, CDR2 ANQGSEA. CDR3: CSVAYTGELFF.

CDR3 sequence reads: CAITGLSYGYTF. V usage is TRBV10-3 and J usage is TRBJ1-2. Germline loops: CDR1 ENHRY, CDR2 SYGVKD. The CDR3 has 12 amino acids.

The CDR3 sequence is CASSAYRAYEQYF. V gene TRBV5-1 combines with J gene TRBJ2-7. Germline values: CDR1 SGHRS, CDR2 YFSETQ. This CDR3 is built from 13 residues.

The J gene is TRBJ1-3, the V gene TRBV19. The CDR3 runs 13 residues. Looked up from germline, CDR1 is LNHDA and CDR2 is SQIVND (reference sequence). CDR3 sequence: CATRLSSGNTIYF.

V usage is TRBV5-1 and J usage is TRBJ2-7. Germline values: CDR1 SGHRS, CDR2 YFSETQ. CDR3 size: 15 residues. The CDR3 reads CASSRALEKVYEQYF.

The gene calls are TRBV29-1 and TRBJ1-5. The germline CDR1 and CDR2 sequences are SQVTM and ANQGSEA. This CDR3 region has 13 residues. The CDR3 sequence: CSVAPDRNQPQHF.

The chain uses TRBV11-2 and TRBJ1-1; no DNA is available, so the TRBD1 call from TCRdb remains unchecked. The CDR3 consists of 13 residues. CDR1 SGHAT and CDR2 FQNNGV come from the germline V gene. CDR3 residues: CASSFADRGEAFF.

This rearrangement joins TRBV12-3 or TRBV12-4 to TRBJ2-2; TCRdb indicates TRBD1, and absent DNA this call remains unverified. The CDR3 is 16 amino acids. The chain's CDR3 is CASSLDRGANTGELFF.

The chain has TRBV19 and TRBJ1-5; the D call from TCRdb, TRBD1, cannot be confirmed without DNA. The CDR3 contains 14 residues. Germline CDR1 and CDR2: LNHDA and SQIVND (reference sequence). The chain's CDR3 is CASSPDRAAQPQHF.

The CDR3 reads CASSPGRTYGYTF. This chain links TRBV5-6 with TRBJ1-2. Germline V gene sequence: CDR1 SGHDT, CDR2 YYEEEE. This CDR3 has 13 residues.

J is TRBJ2-5 and V is TRBV7-2. CDR3 size: 13 residues. Germline V lookup: CDR1 SGHTA, CDR2 FQGNSA. CDR3 loop: CASSFTPQETQYF.